This T cell receptor (beta chain) was sequenced during a study of blood T cell repertoires in COVID-19. About the research overall: Whether acute or convalescent, the COVID-19 samples came from the United States, Italy and Spain. PBMCs, B-cell-depleted T cells, or T cells provided the cDNA or gDNA that made up the material.

CDR3 length equals 17 residues. Trimming took off 2 bases at V and 7 bases at J, with 21 bases between the two ends. Germline values: CDR1 MNHEY, CDR2 SVGEGT. The method was immunoSEQ multiplex PCR; TCRdb's version includes in-frame clones alone and lacks a portion of them. The table includes tens of thousands of clones, 85% detected once. The V call is TRBV6-2 or TRBV6-3, the J call TRBJ1-5; D ambiguous. This receptor was identified in a woman aged 70 to 79 with active or convalescent COVID-19. The sequenced sample consisted of peripheral blood. CDR3 sequence: CASSYPPMGRRLQPQHF. For the CDR3, the DNA is TGTGCCAGCAGTTACCCGCCGATGGGTCGCAGGTTACAGCCCCAGCATTTT.